One and the same sample provided the 15 T cell receptor beta chains below, sequenced in a study of Graves' ophthalmopathy and Graves' hyperthyroidism (dated by TCRdb to 2016 to 2018). The data were produced on an Illumina HiSeq 2000. TCR beta CDR3 regions were amplified from RNA transcripts for repertoire sequencing. The first round was an RT-PCR using HTBI primers with the Qiagen OneStep RT-PCR kit, and this first round was followed by a second-round multiplex PCR, then size selection and purification. TCRdb ran its own pipeline on the public reads, namely fastp trimming at Q25 and MiXCR clone calling, and kept in-frame beta chains. Merged by CDR3 protein, the rows form single entries marked with the most common genes and DNA. The sample has hundreds of thousands of distinct CDR3 sequences on record, about 15% of them singletons. The ten most abundant clones make up approximately 9.8% of the sample.

Material: blood. Receptors originate from a woman in her twenties or thirties with Graves' ophthalmopathy. Donor details come from another sample of the same person, matched by shared clones.

This clonotype was found many times. The rearrangement joins TRBV3-1 to TRBJ2-7; 8 bases are shared with TRBD1. The CDR3 is 15 amino acids. Germline assignment: CDR1 LGHDT and CDR2 YNNKEL (reference sequence). V trimming: 1 base; J trimming: 4 bases; junction bases outside the gene matches: 6. The CDR3 sequence: CASSQGTGIEYEQYF. CDR3 nucleotides: TGTGCCAGCAGCCAAGGGACAGGGATAGAATACGAGCAGTACTTC.

In its sample, this clonotype was seen many times. The rearrangement uses TRBV24-1 and TRBJ1-3; unclear D gene. CDR1 and CDR2 (germline): KGHDR, SFDVKD. Trimming took 2 bases from V and 1 from J, leaving 2 bases between them. CDR3 length: 13 amino acids. The CDR3 coding sequence is TGTGCCACCAGTGATTCATCTGGAAACACCATATATTTT. It translates to CATSDSSGNTIYF.

This clonotype was recorded at least ten times. The chain employs TRBV6-1 and TRBJ2-2, with 7 bases aligning to TRBD1. This CDR3 region has 14 residues. Germline-derived CDR1 and CDR2 are MNHNS and SASEGT. Losses at the gene ends were 6 bases for V and 4 bases for J; bases not matched to a gene: 5. CDR3 bases: TGTGCCAGCAGCCTGACAGGGATCACCGGGGAGCTGTTTTTT. It is translated as CASSLTGITGELFF.

This clonotype was observed at least ten times. The chain is built from TRBV12-3 or TRBV12-4 and TRBJ1-2, with 10 bases matching TRBD1. The CDR3 loop spans 15 amino acids. The junction had 5 bases not matched to a gene; V was cut back by 3 bases and J by 4 bases. The CDR3 coding sequence is TGTGCCAGCAGTTTCCCCGGGACAGGGGTCTATGGCTACACCTTC. Residues: CASSFPGTGVYGYTF.

The chain is built from TRBV30 and TRBJ2-5, with 8 bases fitting TRBD2. Trimming removed 1 base from V and 5 bases from J; junction bases left unmatched: 6. CDR1 is GTSNPN, CDR2 SVGIG, per germline (reference sequence). The CDR3 runs 14 residues. The CDR3 loop reads CAWSGGGLGETQYF. The CDR3 DNA sequence: TGTGCCTGGAGTGGCGGGGGGCTGGGGGAGACCCAGTACTTC.

This clonotype was seen ten or more times. The J gene is TRBJ1-2, the V gene TRBV6-5; 10 bases fit TRBD1. V lost 4 bases, J lost 6 bases, and 5 bases stayed unmatched. There are 14 residues in the CDR3. Germline V gene data show CDR1 as MNHEY and CDR2 as SVGAGI. The CDR3 sequence is CASSSWTGGDGYTF. The CDR3 DNA is TGTGCCAGCAGTTCTTGGACAGGGGGAGATGGCTACACCTTC.

This clonotype appeared a single time. The rearrangement links TRBV15 to TRBJ2-7, with D maybe TRBD1 (5 bases). The CDR3 extends over 14 amino acids. The V and J ends lost 3 bases and 5 bases respectively, with 14 bases between them. In germline, CDR1 is LNHNV, CDR2 YYDKDF (reference sequence). CDR3: CATSRAQGRDEQYF. The CDR3 DNA is TGTGCCACCAGCAGGGCCCAGGGTCGCGACGAGCAGTACTTC.

This clonotype was seen many times. The genes are TRBV12-3 or TRBV12-4 and TRBJ2-7; 7 bases agree with TRBD2. V trimming: 5 bases; J trimming: 6 bases; junction bases outside the gene matches: 16. The CDR3 runs to 16 residues. The CDR3 protein is CASSPTGAGALGEQYF. DNA of the CDR3: TGTGCCAGCAGTCCCACTGGGGCGGGAGCCTTGGGCGAGCAGTACTTC.

This chain links TRBV2 with TRBJ2-2, with 11 bases identical to TRBD2. The CDR3 is 16 amino acids. CDR1 is SNHLY and CDR2 is FYNNEI in the germline V gene. J was trimmed by 2 bases and V by 5 bases; bases with no gene match: 4. In DNA form, the CDR3 reads TGTGCCAGCAGTCTTACTAGCGGGGGTAACACCGGGGAGCTGTTTTTT. It codes for CASSLTSGGNTGELFF.

This clonotype was seen at least ten times. This chain connects TRBV4-1 to TRBJ2-6, with TRBD2 matching over 13 bases. This CDR3 contains 18 residues. In germline, CDR1 is MGHRA, CDR2 YSYEKL. V lost 3 bases to trimming and J lost 0 bases; unmatched junction nucleotides: 2. In DNA, the CDR3 is TGCGCCAGCAGCCATAGACTAGCGGGGGGCTCTGGGGCCAACGTCCTGACTTTC. Protein sequence: CASSHRLAGGSGANVLTF.

This clonotype was seen many times. The V gene is TRBV25-1, the J gene TRBJ1-3; D is unresolved. The V gene lost 3 bases and the J gene lost 0 bases, with 6 bases spanning the gap. The CDR3 has 14 residues. Per germline, CDR1 MGHDK and CDR2 SYGVNS. The CDR3 DNA reads TGTGCCAGCAGTGACAGGCACTCTGGAAACACCATATATTTT. Translated: CASSDRHSGNTIYF.

Only a few counts were recorded for this clonotype. The chain carries TRBV6-4 and TRBJ1-6; a possible D gene is TRBD1 (5 bases). Deletions cut 6 bases from V and 0 bases from J, with 9 bases between. Per germline, CDR1 MRHNA and CDR2 SNTAGT. The CDR3 totals 15 residues. CDR3 DNA sequence: TGTGCCAGCAGGCAGGGCGTCTCCTATAATTCACCCCTCCACTTT. Its translation: CASRQGVSYNSPLHF.

This clonotype occurred many times. The rearrangement uses TRBV12-3 or TRBV12-4 and TRBJ2-7; D is ambiguous. V lost 1 base and J lost 4, with 5 bases in between. The CDR3 contains 12 residues. The CDR3 region is CASSLGFYEQYF. The CDR3 nucleotides are TGTGCCAGCAGTTTAGGTTTTTACGAGCAGTACTTC.

This clonotype was recorded at least ten times. This sequence joins TRBV29-1 and TRBJ1-1; D is undetermined. The V gene's germline CDR1 is SQVTM and CDR2 ANQGSEA. Deletions cut 6 bases from V and 0 bases from J, with 11 bases between. The CDR3 contains 13 residues. Here the CDR3 DNA reads TGCAGCGTCGCAACTCGGATGAACACTGAAGCTTTCTTT. It codes for CSVATRMNTEAFF.

The V and J genes are TRBV28 and TRBJ2-7, with D possibly being TRBD1 (6 bases). Germline loops: CDR1 MDHEN, CDR2 SYDVKM. The CDR3 consists of 14 residues. Trimming left V 8 bases short and J 1 base short, with 15 bases between. The CDR3 protein is CASSQGPTSYEQYF. The CDR3 region has the DNA TGTGCCAGCTCCCAGGGGCCAACTTCCTACGAGCAGTACTTC.